The 6 T cell receptor beta chains below were found in one sample sequenced in a study of spatial heterogeneity in lung cancer. The time point denotes: sample taken at primary tumor resection. Sequencing covered unsorted whole RNA taken from tumor, nontumor lung or frozen PBMC. Via MiXCR, TCRdb re-called the 5' RACE reads, giving one row per CDR3 protein. The data show approximately 13,000 distinct CDR3 sequences, approximately 4.8% seen once. The source was lung tumor tissue, collected at surgery. The receptors here all came from a human donor with early-stage non-small cell lung cancer.

This clonotype showed up many times. With the library built for alpha chains, this beta chain is off target and its frequency is not meaningful. The chain uses TRBV7-2 and TRBJ1-4; no clear D gene. Germline CDR1 and CDR2: SGHTA and FQGNSA. Deletions cut 2 bases from V and 8 bases from J, with 15 bases between. The CDR3 runs 15 residues. The CDR3 sequence is CASSLYGGNGEKLFF. The CDR3 nucleotides read TGTGCCAGCAGCTTATATGGAGGGAATGGGGAAAAACTGTTTTTT.

A few counts support this clonotype. Little can be read into the size of this beta chain, an off-target read in a library designed for alpha chains. V is TRBV4-3 and J is TRBJ1-1, with 9 bases identical to TRBD1. Unmatched junction bases numbered 1, after V lost 4 bases and J lost 1 base. The V gene's germline CDR1 is LGHNA and CDR2 YSLEER. The CDR3 loop spans 14 amino acids. The CDR3 bases are TGCGCCAGCAGCCGGGGACAGGGGAACACTGAAGCTTTCTTT. Protein sequence: CASSRGQGNTEAFF.

This clonotype was counted at least ten times. Within a library made for alpha chains, this beta chain is off target, and its count is uninformative. The chain employs TRBV20-1 and TRBJ2-7, with 7 bases aligning to TRBD1. The junction had 1 base not matched to a gene; V was cut back by 5 bases and J by 0 bases. The CDR3 totals 12 residues. The germline V gene encodes CDR1 DFQATT and CDR2 SNEGSKA (reference sequence). The CDR3: CSARDSSYEQYV. The CDR3 DNA sequence: TGCAGTGCTCGGGACAGCTCCTACGAGCAGTACGTC.

This clonotype came up many times. This beta chain lies outside the target of a library built for alpha chains; its clone size means little. This chain joins TRBV12-5 and TRBJ1-5, with D possibly matching TRBD1 (5 bases). Trimming took off 4 bases at V and 0 bases at J, with 13 bases between the two ends. The CDR3 spans 16 residues. CDR1 LGHNT and CDR2 FRNRAP come from the germline V gene. The CDR3 region has the DNA TGTGCTAGTGGTTGGGACCACATGAATAGCAATCAGCCCCAGCATTTT. Translated: CASGWDHMNSNQPQHF. The complete variable domain, with remaining parts taken from reference TRBV12-5 and TRBJ1-5, reads DARVTQTPRHKVTEMGQEVTMRCQPILGHNTVFWYRQTMMQGLELLAYFRNRAPLDDSGMPKDRFSAEMPDATLATLKIQPSEPRDSAVYFCASGWDHMNSNQPQHFGDGTRLSIL.

This clonotype was recorded at least ten times. This beta chain appears as a stray read in a library generated for alpha chains; its size is not informative. The rearrangement joins TRBV7-9 to TRBJ2-1; 8 bases are shared with TRBD2. The CDR3 is made up of 15 amino acids. J gave up 2 bases and V 5 bases, and 5 bases lay outside the gene matches. CDR1 and CDR2 (germline): SEHNR, FQNEAQ (reference sequence). The CDR3 sequence is CASSLSGSAYNEQFF. DNA of the CDR3: TGTGCCAGCAGCCTAAGCGGGAGTGCCTACAATGAGCAGTTCTTC.

Turning to this clonotype: This beta chain is off target for a library built for alpha chains, so its abundance means little. The chain combines TRBV6-1 with TRBJ1-5; no definite D call. Germline CDR1 MNHNS, CDR2 SASEGT. V was clipped by 6 bases and J by 3 bases, with 6 bases between them. The CDR3 has 12 residues. The CDR3, as DNA: TGTGCCAGCAGGGTTACCAATCAGCCCCAGCATTTT. This sequence encodes CASRVTNQPQHF.